A single sample is the source of the 6 T cell receptor beta chains below, sequenced in a study of blood T cell repertoires in COVID-19. Measured with immunoSEQ multiplex PCR; TCRdb has only the in-frame clones, and not every one. This table has 200,000 to 250,000 clones, approximately 82% appearing once. What was sequenced was peripheral blood. The origin of the receptors is a man aged 45-60 years with active or convalescent COVID-19.

This chain joins TRBV6-5 and TRBJ1-2; 9 bases line up with TRBD1. There are 13 residues in the CDR3. V trimming: 6 bases; J trimming: 3 bases; junction bases outside the gene matches: 2. The germline V gene has CDR1 MNHEY and CDR2 SVGAGI. The CDR3 coding sequence is TGTGCCAGCAGGACAGGGGGTGACTATGGCTACACCTTC. It is translated as CASRTGGDYGYTF.

This clone was detected only once. The genes are TRBV6-5 and TRBJ2-7; TRBD2 agrees at 8 bases. This CDR3 comprises 13 residues. Germline V gene sequence: CDR1 MNHEY, CDR2 SVGAGI. V lost 6 bases and J lost 5; bases outside the gene matches: 6. The CDR3, as DNA: TGTGCCAGCAGCCCGCGGGAGGTTAACGAGCAGTACTTC. Translated: CASSPREVNEQYF.

V usage is TRBV11-3 and J usage is TRBJ2-3, with TRBD2 as a possible D gene (5 bases). This CDR3 is built from 14 residues. Trimming removed 6 bases at V and 4 bases at J, with 14 bases between. CDR1 and CDR2 (germline): SGHNT, YENEEA. For the CDR3, the DNA is TGTGCCAGCAGTCATGGAACGAGGGCAGATACGCAGTATTTT. This sequence encodes CASSHGTRADTQYF.

This chain connects TRBV29-1 to TRBJ2-3, with 8 nucleotides matching TRBD1. The CDR3 sequence is 13 residues long. The V segment lost 8 bases and the J segment 4 bases; nucleotides outside the gene matches: 8. Germline V lookup: CDR1 SQVTM, CDR2 ANQGSEA. CDR3 protein: CSSTGGKADTQYF. DNA for the CDR3: TGCAGCTCCACAGGGGGTAAAGCAGATACGCAGTATTTT.

This clone was observed a handful of times. This chain uses TRBV7-2 with TRBJ2-7; TRBD2 is a possible D gene (5 bases). The CDR3 is 14 residues long. Trimming shortened V by 1 base and J by 2 bases, and 9 bases separated the two germline ends. Germline-derived CDR1 and CDR2 are SGHTA and FQGNSA. The CDR3 region is CASSLDGSAYEQYF. The CDR3 region has the DNA TGTGCCAGCAGCTTAGATGGTAGCGCCTACGAGCAGTACTTC.

The V gene is TRBV6-1, the J gene TRBJ2-1; TRBD1 matches 8 bases. The CDR3 is 13 residues long. J gave up 8 bases and V 7 bases, and 7 bases lay outside the gene matches. Germline V gene sequence: CDR1 MNHNS, CDR2 SASEGT. The CDR3 nucleotides are TGTGCCAGCAAAGCAGGGGGCGGGTATGAGCAGTTCTTC. Residues: CASKAGGGYEQFF.